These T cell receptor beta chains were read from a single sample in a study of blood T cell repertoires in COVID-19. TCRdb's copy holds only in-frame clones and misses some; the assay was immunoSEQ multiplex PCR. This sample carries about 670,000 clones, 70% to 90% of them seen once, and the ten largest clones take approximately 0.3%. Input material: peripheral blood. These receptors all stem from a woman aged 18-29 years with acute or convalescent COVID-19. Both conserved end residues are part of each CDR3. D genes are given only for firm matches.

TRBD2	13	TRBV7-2	CASSWGGSREQYF
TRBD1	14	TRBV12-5	CASGTGQGQETQYF
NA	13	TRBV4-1	CATSGVPNTEAFF
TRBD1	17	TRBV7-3	CASSLFGMGTGGDTQYF
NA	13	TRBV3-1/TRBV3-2	CASSQGENQPQHF
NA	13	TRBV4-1	CASSREANTEAFF
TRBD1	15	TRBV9	CASSLNHRGSAEAFF
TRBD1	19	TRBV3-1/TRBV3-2	CASSQDVGQGDLYQETQYF
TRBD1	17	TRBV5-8	CASSLGVRDRVAGTQYF
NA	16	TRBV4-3	CASILTLGPGNYGYTF
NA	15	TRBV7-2	CASSFGDGSVETQYF
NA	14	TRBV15	CATSRTVSAYGYTF
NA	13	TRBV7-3	CASSNPAYHTQYF
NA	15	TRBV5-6	CASSGDFTAAVEQFF
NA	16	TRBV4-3	CASSQGREGGYNEQFF
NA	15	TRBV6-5	CASSPRSGDNIEQYF
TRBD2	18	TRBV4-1	CASSQVTSGGADTDTQYF
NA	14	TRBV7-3	CASDLGEGPTEAFF
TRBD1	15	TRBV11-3	CASSLVGDSYNEQFF
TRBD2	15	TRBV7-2	CASSSVAGGPGEQYF
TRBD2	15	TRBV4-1	CASSPAGGLQETQYF
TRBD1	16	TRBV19	CASSRGQGAGNQPQHF
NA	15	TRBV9	CASSQGGGLVYEQYF
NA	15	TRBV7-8	CASSLNRVGNQPQHF
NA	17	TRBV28	CASTADRPSSGANVLTF
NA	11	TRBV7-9	CASSLGYEAFF
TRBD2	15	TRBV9	CASSVAGTNYNEQFF
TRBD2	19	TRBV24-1	CATSDPRTSGGRAVDTQYF
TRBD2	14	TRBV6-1	CASSEIWGGYEQYF
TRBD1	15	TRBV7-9	CASSSSDRYQETQYF
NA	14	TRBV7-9	CASSLDRTYNEQFF
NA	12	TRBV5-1	CASSLERDSYTF
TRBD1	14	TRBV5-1	CASSFPGTENGYTF
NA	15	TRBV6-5	CASSATGTYVYGYTF
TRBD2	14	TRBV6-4	CASSRSGGVNEQFF
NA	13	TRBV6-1	CASSELWGVEQYF
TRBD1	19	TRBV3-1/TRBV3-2	CASSQEASILGQGALGYTF
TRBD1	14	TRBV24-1	CATSGLDRVNEQFF
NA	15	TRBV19	CASSRYSEGYQPQHF
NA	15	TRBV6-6	CASSYWARGDTEAFF
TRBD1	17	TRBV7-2	CASSLGDRGATYNEQFF
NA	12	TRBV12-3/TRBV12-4	CASSFGGQPQHF
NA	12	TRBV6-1	CASSELNYGYTF
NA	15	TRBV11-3	CASSLGGGSTDTQYF
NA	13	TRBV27	CASSFRVWYEQYF
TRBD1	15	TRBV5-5	CASSLDRGDYNEQFF
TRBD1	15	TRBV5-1	CASSLDRATGYGYTF
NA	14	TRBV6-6	CASRLTGSDTEAFF
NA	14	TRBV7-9	CASRPGGGPYEQYF
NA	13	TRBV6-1	CASSERLNTEAFF
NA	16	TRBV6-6	CASSYGASSYNSPLHF
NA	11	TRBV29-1	CSVRQGFEAFF
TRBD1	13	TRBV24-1	CATSDSQGYGYTF
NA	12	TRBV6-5	CASSYLNSPLHF
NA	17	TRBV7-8	CASSLGGRPSSSYEQYF
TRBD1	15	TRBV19	CASSEKRTGRLGQYF
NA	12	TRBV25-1	CASSDTGSGAFF
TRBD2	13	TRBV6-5	CASRGSGGETQYF
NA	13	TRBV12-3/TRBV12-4	CASSPNSQGKAFF
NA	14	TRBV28	CASSSAGANYGYTF